The entry below gives a single TCR beta chain sequence along with its context. The data were obtained in a study of blood T cell repertoires in COVID-19. Study-level information: Samples representing acute and convalescent COVID-19 were sourced from the United States, Italy and Spain. From T cells, B-cell-depleted T cells, or PBMCs came the material, which was cDNA or gDNA.

TCRdb keeps only in-frame clones here, not all; method: immunoSEQ multiplex PCR. The sample holds some 69,000 clones, roughly three quarters seen once. Trimming removed 4 bases from V and 5 bases from J; junction bases left unmatched: 9. CDR1 and CDR2 (germline): MGHRA, YSYEKL. CDR3 size: 15 residues. This receptor was taken from a human donor in a cohort sampled during active COVID-19. This rearrangement joins TRBV4-1 to TRBJ2-7, with 9 nucleotides matching TRBD1. The sequencing sample was made of peripheral blood. CDR3 loop: CASSLSGTGTNEQYF. The CDR3, as DNA: TGCGCCAGCAGCCTCTCCGGGACAGGGACCAACGAGCAGTACTTC.